This T cell receptor beta chain is drawn from a study of T cells in localized non-small cell lung cancer. TCRdb's copy holds only in-frame clones and misses some; the assay was immunoSEQ multiplex PCR. The sample contains 70,000 to 85,000 clones, approximately 88% of which appear only once. CDR3 length equals 13 residues. V lost 4 bases and J 7 bases, leaving 13 bases between the germline ends. The germline gives CDR1 MNHEY, CDR2 SMNVEV (reference sequence). This clone has only a few counts. The sequencing here drew on peripheral blood, taken before any cancer treatment. The receptor was derived from a female donor of 60 years or more with stage I lung adenocarcinoma. This chain joins TRBV27 and TRBJ1-1, with D hard to call. The CDR3, as DNA: TGTGCCAGCAGTTCCGCAGGCTCTCTTGAAGCTTTCTTT. Residues: CASSSAGSLEAFF.